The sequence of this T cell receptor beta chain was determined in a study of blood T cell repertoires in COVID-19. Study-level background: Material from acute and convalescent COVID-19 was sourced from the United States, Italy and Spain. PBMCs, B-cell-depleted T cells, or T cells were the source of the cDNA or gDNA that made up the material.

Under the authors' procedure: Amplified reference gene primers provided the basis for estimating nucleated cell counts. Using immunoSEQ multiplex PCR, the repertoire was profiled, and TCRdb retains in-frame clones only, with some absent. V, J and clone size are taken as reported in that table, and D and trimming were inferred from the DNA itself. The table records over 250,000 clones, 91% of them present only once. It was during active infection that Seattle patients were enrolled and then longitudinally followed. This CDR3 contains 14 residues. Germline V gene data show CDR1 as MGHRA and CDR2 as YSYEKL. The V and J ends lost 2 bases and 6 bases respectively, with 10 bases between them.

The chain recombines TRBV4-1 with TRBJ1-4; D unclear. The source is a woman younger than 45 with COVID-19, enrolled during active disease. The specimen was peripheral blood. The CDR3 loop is CASSQNREDEKLFF. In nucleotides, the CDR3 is TGCGCCAGCAGCCAAAATCGGGAGGATGAAAAACTGTTTTTT.